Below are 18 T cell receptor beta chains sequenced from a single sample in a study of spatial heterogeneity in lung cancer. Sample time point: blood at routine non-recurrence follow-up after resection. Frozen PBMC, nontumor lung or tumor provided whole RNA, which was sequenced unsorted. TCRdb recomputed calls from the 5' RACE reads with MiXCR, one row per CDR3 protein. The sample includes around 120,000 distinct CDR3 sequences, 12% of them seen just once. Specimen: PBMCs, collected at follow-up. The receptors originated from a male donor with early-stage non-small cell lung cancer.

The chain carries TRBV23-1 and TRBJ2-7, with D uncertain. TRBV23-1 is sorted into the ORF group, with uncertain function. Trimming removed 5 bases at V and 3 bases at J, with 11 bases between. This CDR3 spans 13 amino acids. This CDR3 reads CASSRKEHYEQYF. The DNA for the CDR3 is TGCGCCAGCAGTAGGAAAGAACACTACGAGCAGTACTTC.

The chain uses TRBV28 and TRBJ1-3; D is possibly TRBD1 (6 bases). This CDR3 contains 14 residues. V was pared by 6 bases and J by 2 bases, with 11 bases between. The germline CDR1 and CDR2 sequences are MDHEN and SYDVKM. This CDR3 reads CASSSRGTGNTIYF. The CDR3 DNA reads TGTGCCAGCAGCTCCAGGGGAACTGGAAACACCATATATTTT.

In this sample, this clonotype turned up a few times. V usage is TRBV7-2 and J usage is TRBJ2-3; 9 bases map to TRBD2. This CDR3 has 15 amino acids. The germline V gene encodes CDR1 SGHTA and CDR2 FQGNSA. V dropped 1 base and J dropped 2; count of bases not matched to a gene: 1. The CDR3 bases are TGTGCCAGCAGCTTAGTAGCGGGGGCCACAGATACGCAGTATTTT. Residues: CASSLVAGATDTQYF.

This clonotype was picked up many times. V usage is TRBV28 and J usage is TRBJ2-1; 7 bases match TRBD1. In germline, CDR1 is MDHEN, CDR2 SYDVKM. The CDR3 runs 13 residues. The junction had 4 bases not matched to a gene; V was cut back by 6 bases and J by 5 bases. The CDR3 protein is CASRLGQNNEQFF. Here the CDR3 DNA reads TGTGCCAGCAGGCTGGGACAGAACAATGAGCAGTTCTTC.

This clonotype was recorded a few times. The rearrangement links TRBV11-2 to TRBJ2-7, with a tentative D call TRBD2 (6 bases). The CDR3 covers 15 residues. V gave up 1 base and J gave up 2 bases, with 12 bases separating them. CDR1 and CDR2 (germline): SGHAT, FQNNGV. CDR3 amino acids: CASSLGYGGPYEQYF. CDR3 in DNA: TGTGCCAGCAGCTTAGGGTACGGGGGTCCCTACGAGCAGTACTTC.

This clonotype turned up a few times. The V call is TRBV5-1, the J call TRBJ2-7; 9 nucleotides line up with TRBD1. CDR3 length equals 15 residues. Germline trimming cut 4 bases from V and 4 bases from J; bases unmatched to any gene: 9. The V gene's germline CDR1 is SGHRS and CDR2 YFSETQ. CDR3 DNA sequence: TGCGCCAGCAGCGCGCGGACAGGGGCTGGGTACGAGCAGTACTTC. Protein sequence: CASSARTGAGYEQYF.

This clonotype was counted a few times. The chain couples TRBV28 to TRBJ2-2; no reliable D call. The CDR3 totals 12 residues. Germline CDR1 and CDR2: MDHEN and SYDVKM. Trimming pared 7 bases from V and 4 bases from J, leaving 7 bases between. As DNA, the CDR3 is TGTGCCAGCATGGCTTTCACCGGGGAGCTGTTTTTT. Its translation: CASMAFTGELFF. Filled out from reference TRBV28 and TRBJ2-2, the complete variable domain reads DVKVTQSSRYLVKRTGEKVFLECVQDMDHENMFWYRQDPGLGLRLIYFSYDVKMKEKGDIPEGYSVSREKKERFSLILESASTNQTSMYLCASMAFTGELFFGEGSRLTVL.

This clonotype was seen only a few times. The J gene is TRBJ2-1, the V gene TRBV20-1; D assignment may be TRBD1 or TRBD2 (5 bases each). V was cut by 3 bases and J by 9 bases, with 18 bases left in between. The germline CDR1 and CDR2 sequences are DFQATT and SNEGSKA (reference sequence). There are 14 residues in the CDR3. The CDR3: CSASSGTRIGEQFF. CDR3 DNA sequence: TGCAGTGCTAGCTCCGGGACGAGAATAGGTGAGCAGTTCTTC.

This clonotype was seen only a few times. The DNA of the CDR3 is TGTGCCAGCAGTTCCGGGACAGGGGGCAATGAGCAGTTCTTC. Its translation is CASSSGTGGNEQFF. The rearrangement uses TRBV27 and TRBJ2-1, with TRBD1 matching 11 bases. Germline CDR1 is MNHEY and CDR2 is SMNVEV (reference sequence). The CDR3 contains 14 residues. V was pared by 4 bases and J by 6 bases, with 2 bases of the junction left unmatched.

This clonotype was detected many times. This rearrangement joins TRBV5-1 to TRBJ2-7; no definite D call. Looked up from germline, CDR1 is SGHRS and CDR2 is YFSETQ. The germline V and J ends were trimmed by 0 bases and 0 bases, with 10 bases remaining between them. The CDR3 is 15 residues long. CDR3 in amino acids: CASSLDGQSSYEQYF. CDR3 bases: TGCGCCAGCAGCTTGGACGGCCAGAGCTCCTACGAGCAGTACTTC.

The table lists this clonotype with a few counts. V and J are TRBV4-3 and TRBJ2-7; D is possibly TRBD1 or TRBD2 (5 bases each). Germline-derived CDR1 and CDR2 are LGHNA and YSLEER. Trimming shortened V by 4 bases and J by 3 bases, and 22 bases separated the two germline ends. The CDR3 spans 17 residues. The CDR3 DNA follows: TGCGCCAGCAGCCGATATTCTACCGGGACGGAAATCTACGAGCAGTACTTC. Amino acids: CASSRYSTGTEIYEQYF.

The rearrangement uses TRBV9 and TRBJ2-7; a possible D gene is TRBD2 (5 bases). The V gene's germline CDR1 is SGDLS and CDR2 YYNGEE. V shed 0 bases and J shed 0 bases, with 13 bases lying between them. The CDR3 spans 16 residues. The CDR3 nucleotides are TGTGCCAGCAGCGTAGGAGCCAGCGGCTCCTCCTACGAGCAGTACTTC. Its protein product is CASSVGASGSSYEQYF.

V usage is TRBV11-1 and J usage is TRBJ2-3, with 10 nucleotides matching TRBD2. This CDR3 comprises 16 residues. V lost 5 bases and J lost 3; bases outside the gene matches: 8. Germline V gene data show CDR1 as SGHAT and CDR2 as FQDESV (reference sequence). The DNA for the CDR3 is TGTGCCAGCAGCCCCTGGAGCGGGGGGGCAACAGATACGCAGTATTTT. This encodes CASSPWSGGATDTQYF. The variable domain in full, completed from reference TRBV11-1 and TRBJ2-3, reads EAEVAQSPRYKITEKSQAVAFWCDPISGHATLYWYRQILGQGPELLVQFQDESVVDDSQLPKDRFSAERLKGVDSTLKIQPAELGDSAMYLCASSPWSGGATDTQYFGPGTRLTVL.

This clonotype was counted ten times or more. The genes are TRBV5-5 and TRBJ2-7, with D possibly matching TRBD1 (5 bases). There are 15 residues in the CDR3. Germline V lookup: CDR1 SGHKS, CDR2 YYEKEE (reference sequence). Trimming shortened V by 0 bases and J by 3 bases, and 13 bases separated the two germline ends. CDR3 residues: CASSLGPSRDYEQYF. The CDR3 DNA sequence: TGTGCCAGCAGCTTGGGACCCAGCAGGGACTACGAGCAGTACTTC.

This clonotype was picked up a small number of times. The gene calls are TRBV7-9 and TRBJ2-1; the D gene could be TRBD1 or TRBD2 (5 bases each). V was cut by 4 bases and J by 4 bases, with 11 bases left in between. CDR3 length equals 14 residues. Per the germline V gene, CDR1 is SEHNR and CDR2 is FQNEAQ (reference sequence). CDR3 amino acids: CASSSPGRYNEQFF. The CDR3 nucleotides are TGTGCCAGCAGCTCCCCAGGGAGATACAATGAGCAGTTCTTC.

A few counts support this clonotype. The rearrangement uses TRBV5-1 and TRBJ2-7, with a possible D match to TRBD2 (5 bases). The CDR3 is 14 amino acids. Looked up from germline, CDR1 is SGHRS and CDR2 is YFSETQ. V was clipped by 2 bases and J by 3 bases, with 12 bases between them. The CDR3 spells CASSLSDSFYEQYF. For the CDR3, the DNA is TGCGCCAGCAGCTTATCGGACTCATTCTACGAGCAGTACTTC.

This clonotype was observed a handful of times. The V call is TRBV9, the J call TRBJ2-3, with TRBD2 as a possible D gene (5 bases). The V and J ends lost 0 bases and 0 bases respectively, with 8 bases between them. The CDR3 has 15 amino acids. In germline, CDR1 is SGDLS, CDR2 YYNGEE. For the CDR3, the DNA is TGTGCCAGCAGCGTAGTCGGGGTGAGCACAGATACGCAGTATTTT. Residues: CASSVVGVSTDTQYF.

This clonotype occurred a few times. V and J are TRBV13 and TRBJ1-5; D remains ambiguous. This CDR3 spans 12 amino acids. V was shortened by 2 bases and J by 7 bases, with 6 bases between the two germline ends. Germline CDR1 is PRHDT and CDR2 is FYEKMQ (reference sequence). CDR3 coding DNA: TGTGCCAGCAGCTTAACCAACCAGCCCCAGCATTTT. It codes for CASSLTNQPQHF.